This T cell receptor beta chain was recovered during a study of T-cell memory formation after mild COVID-19 (dated by TCRdb to the early 2020s). Broadly, across the study: TCR sequence clusters from the two donors were largely donor specific. The cohort was made up of two young adult volunteers, one female and one male, who were previously healthy. In a couple of donors, T-cell clones that expanded and contracted after mild COVID-19 were tracked by sequencing TCRalpha and TCRbeta repertoires over time.

The instrument was an Illumina NovaSeq 6000. Using 5'RACE with constant-segment primers, TCRalpha and TCRbeta cDNA libraries were constructed, with sample barcodes and unique molecular identifiers added in the process. RNA was extracted from every sample with Trizol reagent. Library amplification was performed in two PCR steps, and a second sample barcode and Illumina TruSeq adapters were introduced in the second step. Sequencing of libraries was performed on an Illumina NovaSeq with 2 x 150 bp paired-end reads. On the study's bioinformatics: With migec v1.2.7, reads were demultiplexed and then collapsed into UMI-guided consensus sequences. Using mixcr v2.1.11, UMI consensuses were aligned to TRA and TRB V and J templates and then assembled into clonotypes. Clonotypes were classified as expanded or contracted when called significant by both edgeR and NoisET, with noise models trained on biological replicates. For edgeR calls, the thresholds were a false discovery rate-adjusted p below 0.01 and a log2 fold-change of 1. As an exploratory analysis of dynamics, max-normalized trajectories of the 1000 most abundant clonotypes were examined by PCA with hierarchical clustering. Each responding clone was given a CD4 or CD8 phenotype based on the CD4+ and CD8+ repertoires, which had been sequenced separately. TCRdb reanalyzed the raw reads on its own, using fastp at Q25 for trimming and MiXCR for clone calling, and kept in-frame beta chains. Each CDR3 protein gets just one entry, which takes the most common genes and DNA from the rows behind it. Clone size and V and J calls follow TCRdb, not the original study. This sample holds around 300,000 distinct CDR3 sequences; 10% to 15% were observed only once. The top ten constitute roughly 23% of the sample.

To note about this clonotype: The antigen it recognizes is unknown. No base-level quality is on record; no much larger clone is a single base apart.

The cysteine opens and the valine closes a CDR3 of 13 amino acids. Here the CDR3 DNA is all that survives: 39 bases in frame from base 1. V is trimmed back by 2 bases and J by 3 bases, and the junction contains 0 bases that no gene match accounts for. According to the germline V gene, CDR1 reads ENHRY and CDR2 reads SYGVKD. PBMCs were isolated by Ficoll-Paque density gradient centrifugation. What the study reported, not specific to this receptor: The study covered only a couple of mild cases, and larger cohorts including severe cases with pre-infection samples were considered necessary. Some responding clones were detected in pre-infection memory, which suggested that pre-existing cross-reactive memory T cells had joined the SARS-CoV-2 response. The second-wave clones that peaked on day 37 were not confirmed to be SARS-CoV-2 specific. Contracting CD4+ clones appeared mostly in the CM and EM memory subsets, whereas CD8+ clones were enriched in EMRA. Clones that contracted from day 15 to 85 showed balanced CD4/CD8 phenotypes, whereas a second wave of clones that expanded from day 15 to 37 leaned towards CD4+.

Material: PBMCs or a T cell subset sorted from them (not recorded which). This receptor was identified in a man between 18 and 29 years old who had mild COVID-19 (a few samples of this study predate the infection). The sample titles of this study are shuffled in the database, so cell type and time point are left out; the donor was told from shared clones. The chain is made from TRBV10-3 and TRBJ2-7; 8 middle bases align to TRBD2. This receptor carries the CDR3 CAISEGTSYEQYV. Read as DNA, the sequence is TGTGCCATCAGTGAGGGGACTAGCTACGAGCAGTACGTC.